One sample yielded the 11 T cell receptor beta chains listed below, sequenced in a study of T-cell memory formation after mild COVID-19. In TCRdb, the 5' RACE reads were re-called with MiXCR into one record per CDR3 protein. In the table there are some 210,000 distinct CDR3 sequences, more than 25% of which are singletons. The material sequenced was PBMCs or a T cell subset sorted from them (not recorded which). Receptors were obtained from an adult woman who had mild COVID-19 (a few samples of this study predate the infection). Cell type and time point are not known.

This clonotype was seen a few times. The gene calls are TRBV20-1 and TRBJ1-1, with 8 bases identical to TRBD1. The CDR3 has 18 residues. After removal of 1 base from V and 0 bases from J, the junction contained 13 bases not matched to a gene. CDR1 DFQATT and CDR2 SNEGSKA come from the germline V gene (reference sequence). CDR3 loop: CSARGYWTTGDMNTEAFF. The CDR3, as DNA: TGCAGTGCTAGAGGATACTGGACGACAGGGGACATGAACACTGAAGCTTTCTTT.

The chain joins TRBV12-3 or TRBV12-4 to TRBJ2-5; a possible D gene is TRBD1 (5 bases). The ends were cut back, 5 bases at V and 5 bases at J, with 15 bases in the middle. The CDR3 length is 14 residues. The CDR3 reads CASSAGDSFETQYF. The CDR3 region has the DNA TGTGCCAGCAGTGCCGGCGACAGCTTCGAGACCCAGTACTTC.

The gene calls are TRBV6-1 and TRBJ2-7; 12 bases align to TRBD1. CDR3 length: 15 residues. The V gene's germline CDR1 is MNHNS and CDR2 SASEGT. Losses at the gene ends were 6 bases for V and 2 bases for J; bases not matched to a gene: 5. The chain's CDR3 is CASSEGQGAPYEQYF. Written as DNA, the CDR3 is TGTGCCAGCAGCGAGGGACAGGGGGCTCCCTACGAGCAGTACTTC.

The rearrangement links TRBV24-1 to TRBJ2-7; maybe TRBD2 (5 bases). The CDR3 extends over 13 amino acids. Germline values: CDR1 KGHDR, CDR2 SFDVKD. With 5 bases removed from V and 3 bases from J, the gap between germline ends came to 10 bases. The CDR3 DNA follows: TGTGCCACCAGTGCTACGGGATTCTACGAGCAGTACTTC. Its protein product is CATSATGFYEQYF.

This clonotype was observed a handful of times. The chain carries TRBV12-3 or TRBV12-4 and TRBJ2-2; D is uncertain. The CDR3 has 14 amino acids. The germline V and J ends were trimmed by 1 base and 7 bases, with 10 bases remaining between them. The CDR3 nucleotides are TGTGCCAGCAGTTTAGTTGACCCGGGCGGGGAGCTGTTTTTT. Translated: CASSLVDPGGELFF.

About this clonotype: One end of the junction does not line up with germline, which may come from a read error. The chain has TRBV27 and TRBJ2-1; tentative D call: TRBD2 (5 bases). Germline loops: CDR1 MNHEY, CDR2 SMNVEV (reference sequence). This CDR3 is 16 amino acids long. CDR3 loop: CASSVWTGFSYNEQLF. CDR3 nucleotide sequence: TGTGCCAGCAGCGTTTGGACGGGATTCTCCTACAATGAGCAGTTATTC.

The V and J genes are TRBV7-2 and TRBJ2-5; the match to TRBD2 covers 9 bases. V dropped 3 bases and J dropped 5; count of bases not matched to a gene: 7. Germline V gene sequence: CDR1 SGHTA, CDR2 FQGNSA. This CDR3 has 15 amino acids. CDR3 region: CASSLMGLAGETQYF. The CDR3 region has the DNA TGTGCCAGCAGCTTGATGGGACTAGCCGGTGAGACCCAGTACTTC.

The rearrangement joins TRBV4-2 to TRBJ1-2; TRBD1 is a possible D gene (5 bases). CDR3 size: 16 residues. Trimming left V 2 bases short and J 3 bases short, with 16 bases between. Germline V gene sequence: CDR1 LGHNA, CDR2 YNFKEQ. This CDR3 reads CASSQTLLGTHYGYTF. CDR3 sequence (DNA): TGTGCCAGCAGCCAAACCTTATTGGGGACCCACTATGGCTACACCTTC.

The chain carries TRBV12-3 or TRBV12-4 and TRBJ2-5; TRBD1 might be the D (7 bases). The CDR3 is made up of 12 amino acids. The germline V and J ends were trimmed by 3 bases and 14 bases, with 16 bases remaining between them. The CDR3 protein is CASSFLRGANYF. CDR3 DNA sequence: TGTGCCAGCAGTTTCCTCAGGGGGGCAAACTACTTC.

This clonotype was seen a few times. This sequence joins TRBV4-1 and TRBJ2-7; D remains ambiguous. This CDR3 has 14 amino acids. Between the trimmed V and J ends, which lost 1 base and 5 bases, there was a span of 12 bases. From germline, CDR1 is MGHRA and CDR2 YSYEKL. The CDR3 loop is CASSQVQNRDEQYF. The CDR3 DNA follows: TGCGCCAGCAGCCAAGTCCAGAATCGGGACGAGCAGTACTTC.

V usage is TRBV7-2 and J usage is TRBJ1-1; tentatively, D is TRBD1 (6 bases). The V and J ends lost 2 bases and 3 bases respectively, with 10 bases between them. CDR1 and CDR2 (germline): SGHTA, FQGNSA. The CDR3 runs 14 residues. The CDR3 protein is CASSLRQADTEAFF. DNA of the CDR3: TGTGCCAGCAGCTTAAGACAGGCGGACACTGAAGCTTTCTTT.